This T cell receptor beta chain was captured in a study of cytomegalovirus exposure and HLA in healthy donors. Study context: A prior study identified roughly 110 million unique TCR beta sequences from roughly 180 million T cells. The study, taken as a whole, reports: Across donors, sequencing depth was assumed by presence/absence analyses to be roughly uniform. A missense DCLRE1C variant was associated with V- and J-gene trimming of TCR beta chains in a later analysis, and an independent cohort replicated the association.

A note on this clone: No antigen is known for it.

V lost 2 bases and J lost 5, with 13 bases in between. CDR1 KGHSH and CDR2 LQKENI come from the germline V gene. This CDR3 comprises 15 residues. Primers included in the PCR were 60 Vbeta and 13 Jbeta primers. TCRdb's copy holds only in-frame clones and misses some; the assay was immunoSEQ multiplex PCR. The repertoire holds under 200,000 clones, with 75% as singletons. The receptor was derived from a male donor in good health and CMV-seronegative. This chain connects TRBV18 to TRBJ2-1; possibly TRBD2 for D (6 bases). Material: PBMCs. CDR3 nucleotides: TGTGCCAGCTCACCAAAATTGGGCGGGGACAATGAGCAGTTCTTC. The encoded protein is CASSPKLGGDNEQFF.